These 12 T cell receptor beta chains were all obtained from the same sample, sequenced in a study of ipilimumab plus nivolumab after autologous stem cell transplantation listed by TCRdb under 2021. Preparation of the library involved the immunoSEQ multiplex PCR assay. The table comes from immuneACCESS by way of TCRdb, which keeps in-frame sequences with V and J called. Part of the clones is missing from these tables; in studies checked, under half for an unresolved V gene and the rest for unknown reasons. The sample includes about 15,000 clones, with roughly 74% observed a single time. The ten largest clones add up to about 10% of the sample. The sample in question was PBMCs, obtained in a trial of ipilimumab plus nivolumab as post-transplant consolidation. The origin of the receptors is a male donor with primary mediastinal lymphoma.

This clone has only one observation. V usage is TRBV5-4 and J usage is TRBJ1-5, with 7 positions matching TRBD1. The germline V gene encodes CDR1 SGHNT and CDR2 YYREEE (reference sequence). This CDR3 has 14 amino acids. Trimming cost V 0 bases and J 5 bases; bases outside gene matches: 2. CDR3 DNA: TGTGCCAGCAGCTTGGACAGGGGCGATCAGCCCCAGCATTTT. Amino acid sequence: CASSLDRGDQPQHF.

V and J are TRBV10-1 and TRBJ1-3; 8 bases fit TRBD1. The CDR3 extends over 17 amino acids. With 3 bases clipped from V and 1 base from J, the junction kept 8 bases outside the gene matches. Germline V CDR1 and CDR2: WNHNN, SYGVQD (reference sequence). The CDR3 nucleotides read TGCGCCAGCAGTGACTGGACAGGGAACAAATCTGGAAACACCATATATTTT. The encoded protein is CASSDWTGNKSGNTIYF.

In DNA form, the CDR3 reads TGTGCAAGTCGCTTGCGGGGACTAGCCGTCTGTTCTGGGGCCAACGTCCTGACTTTC. It translates to CASRLRGLAVCSGANVLTF. This chain uses TRBV12-2 with TRBJ2-6; the DNA was not used to check the table's D call, TRBD2. TRBV12-2 is assigned pseudogene status. CDR3 size: 19 residues.

This clone showed up just a few times. This rearrangement joins TRBV11-2 to TRBJ1-5; D is unclear. Looked up from germline, CDR1 is SGHAT and CDR2 is FQNNGV. The germline V and J ends were trimmed by 5 bases and 7 bases, with 12 bases remaining between them. CDR3 length: 13 residues. Here the CDR3 DNA reads TGTGCCAGCAGCCCCAGCAGCCGCCAGCCCCAGCATTTT. This gives the protein CASSPSSRQPQHF.

CDR3 loop: CASRHRDFVAGNTIYF. CDR3 coding DNA: TGTGCCAGCAGGCACAGGGACTTTGTCGCCGGAAACACCATATATTTT. The rearrangement joins TRBV6-4 to TRBJ1-3, with a weak D call TRBD1 (6 bases). The germline V gene encodes CDR1 MRHNA and CDR2 SNTAGT. The CDR3 has 16 amino acids. V dropped 6 bases and J dropped 4 bases, with 19 bases sitting between them.

This clone was counted once. This sequence joins TRBV28 and TRBJ2-3; D might be TRBD1 (6 bases). Trimming removed 4 bases at V and 2 bases at J, with 10 bases between. The CDR3 contains 14 residues. The germline V gene has CDR1 MDHEN and CDR2 SYDVKM. CDR3 sequence reads: CASSWRTATDTQYF. The DNA of the CDR3 is TGTGCCAGCAGTTGGCGGACAGCCACAGATACGCAGTATTTT.

This chain connects TRBV30 to TRBJ1-2; D is perhaps TRBD1 (6 bases). The V gene's germline CDR1 is GTSNPN and CDR2 SVGIG (reference sequence). CDR3 size: 13 residues. V was trimmed by 0 bases and J by 7 bases, leaving 12 bases between them. CDR3 sequence (DNA): TGTGCCTGGAGTGTACTGCGGGGGCCTGGCTACACCTTC. Translating gives CAWSVLRGPGYTF.

This rearrangement joins TRBV7-2 to TRBJ1-5; TRBD1 is a possible D gene (6 bases). V lost 3 bases, J lost 2 bases, and 11 bases lay in between. In germline, CDR1 is SGHTA, CDR2 FQGNSA. The CDR3 covers 15 residues. The CDR3 region is CASSFGGGGNQPQHF. The CDR3 bases are TGTGCCAGCAGCTTCGGAGGGGGTGGCAATCAGCCCCAGCATTTT.

V and J are TRBV7-2 and TRBJ2-3; D is perhaps TRBD1 or TRBD2 (5 bases each). V was shortened by 3 bases and J by 2 bases, with 9 bases between the two germline ends. CDR3 length: 14 residues. CDR1 and CDR2 (germline): SGHTA, FQGNSA. CDR3 region: CASSLGPNTDTQYF. DNA for the CDR3: TGTGCCAGCAGCTTGGGACCTAACACAGATACGCAGTATTTT.

The gene calls are TRBV27 and TRBJ2-1; 7 bases fit TRBD2. The CDR3 covers 16 residues. Germline trimming cut 2 bases from V and 2 bases from J; bases unmatched to any gene: 6. Germline V gives CDR1 MNHEY, CDR2 SMNVEV (reference sequence). CDR3 DNA sequence: TGTGCCAGCAGTTTAGGGGGGACTAAGGCCTACAATGAGCAGTTCTTC. Translating it yields CASSLGGTKAYNEQFF.

The chain joins TRBV28 to TRBJ1-5, with D maybe TRBD1 (5 bases). Trimming left V 5 bases short and J 6 bases short, with 14 bases between. CDR3 size: 14 residues. Germline CDR1 reads MDHEN; CDR2 reads SYDVKM. For the CDR3, the DNA is TGTGCCAGCAGTGTGCGGGGGGAAGGTCAGCCCCAGCATTTT. Amino acid sequence: CASSVRGEGQPQHF.

The chain employs TRBV6-1 and TRBJ1-6, with D tentatively TRBD1 (5 bases). The germline CDR1 and CDR2 sequences are MNHNS and SASEGT. V was clipped by 0 bases and J by 10 bases, with 10 bases between them. There are 14 residues in the CDR3. The chain's CDR3 is CASSEAGESSPLHF. In DNA, the CDR3 is TGTGCCAGCAGTGAAGCGGGGGAATCGTCACCCCTCCACTTT.